This T cell receptor (beta chain) was identified in a study of blood T cell repertoires in COVID-19. Overall study: In each case, the material was cDNA or gDNA derived from T cells, B-cell-depleted T cells, or PBMCs.

In the source study's methods: Reference gene primer amplification yielded estimated nucleated cell counts. The assay was immunoSEQ multiplex PCR, and TCRdb's table has in-frame clones only and misses some. The DNA was the basis for D and trimming; V, J and clone size are from that table. Of more than 70,000 clones detected, around 84% appear once; the ten largest clones hold approximately 22%. This CDR3 contains 13 residues. CDR1 is SGHVS and CDR2 is FQNEAQ in the germline V gene. V was pared by 5 bases and J by 2 bases, with 9 bases between. The sequencing input was peripheral blood. The genes are TRBV7-8 and TRBJ1-1; no definite D call. This clonotype originated in a woman aged 80 or over in a cohort sampled during active or convalescent COVID-19. The CDR3 sequence: CASSSARNTEAFF. The CDR3 DNA follows: TGTGCCAGCAGCAGCGCCCGAAACACTGAAGCTTTCTTT.